A single sample is the source of the 16 T cell receptor beta chains below, sequenced in a study of tumor and adjacent non-tumor tissue in lung cancer. No cell sorting was done before RNA was extracted from the tissue. The library came from three nested PCR rounds adapted from ARM-PCR protocols. TCRdb independently ran MiXCR on the multiplex PCR reads; one entry per CDR3 protein. In the table there are roughly 200,000 distinct CDR3 sequences, about 71% of which are singletons. The source material was lung tumor tissue. These receptors originate from a man between 60 and 75 years old with non-small cell lung cancer.

The J gene is TRBJ2-5, the V gene TRBV6-5; 8 bases align to TRBD2. The V segment lost 6 bases and the J segment 4 bases; nucleotides outside the gene matches: 10. The germline V gene has CDR1 MNHEY and CDR2 SVGAGI. The CDR3 is 15 residues long. CDR3 coding DNA: TGTGCCAGCAGGATGCGGAGCGGGGGAGCAGAGACCCAGTACTTC. It specifies CASRMRSGGAETQYF.

The rearrangement joins TRBV20-1 to TRBJ2-1, with 8 bases matching TRBD2. The ends lost 4 bases at V and 4 bases at J; junction bases unmatched: 12. This CDR3 region has 16 residues. Germline lookup yields CDR1 DFQATT and CDR2 SNEGSKA (reference sequence). In DNA, the CDR3 is TGCAGTGCTACAGATTTTGGGACTAGTGTTTACAATGAGCAGTTCTTC. As protein: CSATDFGTSVYNEQFF.

This clonotype was observed a handful of times. The conserved closing phenylalanine or tryptophan is absent in this CDR3, likely reflecting a read error. CDR3 region: CASSEGLLNSPLHS. Here the CDR3 DNA reads TGTGCCAGCAGCGAAGGACTGCTCAATTCACCCCTCCACTCT. The gene calls are TRBV9 and TRBJ1-6; D remains unclear. V was shortened by 3 bases and J by 7 bases, with 11 bases between the two germline ends. The length of the CDR3 is 14 residues. CDR1 and CDR2 from the germline V gene are SGDLS and YYNGEE.

As to this clonotype: One base away lies a much larger clone, so this may be a sequencing read error. The rearrangement joins TRBV29-1 to TRBJ2-1; maybe TRBD1 (6 bases). Gene TRBJ2-7 matches the end of the DNA better, so the J call may be wrong. The germline gives CDR1 SQVTM, CDR2 ANQGSEA. The CDR3 is made up of 11 amino acids. CDR3 nucleotides: TGCAGCGTTGATGGGGGCGAGGGGCAGTACTTC. This gives the protein CSVDGGEGQYF.

About this clonotype: One end of the junction does not line up with germline, which may come from a read error. The chain combines TRBV28 with TRBJ2-3; possibly TRBD2 for D (8 bases). The CDR3 sequence is 18 residues long. Looked up from germline, CDR1 is MDHEN and CDR2 is SYDVKM. This chain's CDR3 is CASSLRGGGRKSTDMQYF. The CDR3 DNA reads TGTGCCAGCAGTTTAAGAGGGGGCGGGAGGAAGAGCACAGATATGCAGTATTTT.

The chain uses TRBV11-3 and TRBJ1-4; possible D gene TRBD1, 6 bases. V shed 10 bases and J shed 1 base, with 22 bases lying between them. Germline V gives CDR1 SGHNT, CDR2 YENEEA. This CDR3 is built from 17 residues. The CDR3 coding sequence is TGTGCCATCAGTTTAGGTGGGGGGCGCGGAACTAATGAAAAACTGTTTTTT. It codes for CAISLGGGRGTNEKLFF. The full variable domain, completed using reference TRBV11-3 and TRBJ1-4, is EAGVVQSPRYKIIEKKQPVAFWCNPISGHNTLYWYLQNLGQGPELLIRYENEEAVDDSQLPKDRFSAERLKGVDSTLKIQPAELGDSAVYLCAISLGGGRGTNEKLFFGSGTQLSVL.

As regards this clonotype: A much larger clone differs from this one at a single base, so this may be a read error. The chain has TRBV5-1 and TRBJ2-2, with D maybe TRBD2 (5 bases). The CDR3 spans 15 residues. CDR1 is SGHRS and CDR2 is YFSETQ in the germline V gene. The CDR3 loop reads CANSLPLRGTGELFF. CDR3 bases: TGCGCCAACAGCTTGCCTCTCCGGGGAACCGGGGAGCTGTTTTTT.

The chain carries TRBV15 and TRBJ1-1; D not certain. Germline V gene lookup returns CDR1 LNHNV and CDR2 YYDKDF (reference sequence). CDR3 length equals 12 residues. The V end lost 0 bases, the J end lost 8 bases, and 7 bases lay between the germline ends. The chain's CDR3 is CATSRDQQEAFF. The DNA of the CDR3 is TGTGCCACCAGCAGAGATCAACAAGAAGCTTTCTTT.

The chain joins TRBV4-3 to TRBJ1-1, with D hard to call. CDR3 length: 17 amino acids. The germline gives CDR1 LGHNA, CDR2 YSLEER. Trimming cost V 0 bases and J 5 bases, with 19 bases left between them. CDR3 sequence: CASSQDILGSSGTEAFF. In DNA form, the CDR3 reads TGCGCCAGCAGCCAAGACATTCTGGGCAGTTCGGGTACTGAAGCTTTCTTT.

The V call is TRBV28, the J call TRBJ2-7; D is perhaps TRBD2 (6 bases). CDR1 is MDHEN, CDR2 SYDVKM, per germline. V was cut by 6 bases and J by 7 bases, with 19 bases left in between. The CDR3 extends over 14 amino acids. CDR3 in amino acids: CASRATSSAGEQYF. CDR3 nucleotides: TGTGCCAGCAGGGCAACTAGCTCGGCCGGGGAGCAGTACTTC.

As regards this clonotype: Given a much more abundant clone one base away, this may be a read error. The J gene is TRBJ1-5, the V gene TRBV12-3 or TRBV12-4; D remains unclear. This CDR3 is 15 amino acids long. Deletions cut 3 bases from V and 6 bases from J, with 15 bases between. CDR3 protein: CASSLLLVEGQPQHF. CDR3 nucleotides: TGTGCCAGCAGTTTGTTATTGGTGGAAGGTCAGCCCCAGCATTTT.

In regard to this clonotype: The CDR3 ends on some other residue instead of the conserved phenylalanine or tryptophan, so this is likely a read error. The CDR3 is CASSQASDSNSNQHQHL. CDR3 DNA: TGTGCCAGCAGCCAGGCGAGTGACAGTAATAGCAATCAGCACCAGCATCTT. The chain has TRBV4-2 and TRBJ1-5; tentatively, D is TRBD1 (5 bases). CDR3 length: 17 amino acids. Germline V lookup: CDR1 LGHNA, CDR2 YNFKEQ.

As regards this clonotype: At one end the junction does not follow the germline gene, possibly because of a read error. This chain joins TRBV6-6 and TRBJ2-7, with TRBD1 identical over 7 bases. This CDR3 is built from 14 residues. Germline values: CDR1 MNHNY, CDR2 SVGAGI (reference sequence). CDR3 bases: TGTGCCAGCAGTTTCACAGGGGAACCCTACGAGCTGTATTTC. Encoded protein: CASSFTGEPYELYF.

Regarding this clonotype: Given a much more abundant clone one base away, this may be a read error. The J gene is TRBJ2-5, the V gene TRBV29-1; D is unclear. The germline CDR1 and CDR2 sequences are SQVTM and ANQGSEA. This CDR3 has 12 amino acids. CDR3 sequence reads: CSVRSDQETHYF. The CDR3 DNA reads TGCAGCGTACGTTCAGACCAAGAGACCCACTACTTC.

This clonotype was seen many times. V is TRBV6-2 or TRBV6-3 and J is TRBJ1-1, with TRBD1 as a possible D gene (6 bases). Trimming took 5 bases from V and 2 from J, leaving 12 bases between them. The CDR3 runs 14 residues. Germline values: CDR1 MNHEY, CDR2 SVGEGT. The CDR3 DNA is TGTGCCAGCAGTAAAGGGGGTTTCAACACTGAAGCTTTCTTT. Translating it yields CASSKGGFNTEAFF.

The V gene is TRBV10-3, the J gene TRBJ2-1; 8 bases line up with TRBD2. The CDR3 extends over 15 amino acids. Germline lookup yields CDR1 ENHRY and CDR2 SYGVKD. The V and J ends lost 6 bases and 0 bases, in that order; junction bases with no gene match: 4. CDR3 sequence: CAISTGTSSYNEQFF. The CDR3 DNA sequence: TGTGCCATCAGCACCGGGACTAGCTCCTACAATGAGCAGTTCTTC.